The rows below give T cell receptor beta chains drawn from one sample of a study of T-cell reconstitution after alpha-beta-depleted transplantation in children. From the PCR reads, TCRdb called clonotypes with MiXCR, one entry per CDR3 protein. The sample contains a few hundred thousand distinct CDR3 sequences, about 14% of which appear only once. The specimen was PBMCs, collected from the stem cell graft. These TCRs come from a human donor who donated a stem cell graft to a child with Fanconi anemia. The CDR3 runs from the conserved cysteine through the conserved F or W. The D gene is left open where the match is weak. Clone size is not always given. Where it is, it says once, few, many or a class for expanded clones.

CDR3 protein: CASSLSHGNEQFF
CDR3 DNA: TGTGCCAGCAGCCTTAGTCACGGCAATGAGCAGTTCTTC
clone size: few
V gene: TRBV7-6
D gene: .
J gene: TRBJ2-1

CDR3 protein: CASSLAFDRFFSGANVLTF
CDR3 DNA: TGCGCCAGCAGCTTGGCCTTTGACAGGTTCTTCTCTGGGGCCAACGTCCTGACTTTC
clone size: .
V gene: TRBV5-1
D gene: .
J gene: TRBJ2-6

CDR3 protein: CASSLTLAGVTNEQFF
CDR3 DNA: TGTGCTAGCAGCTTAACTCTAGCGGGGGTTACCAATGAGCAGTTCTTC
clone size: many
V gene: TRBV7-7
D gene: TRBD2
J gene: TRBJ2-1

CDR3 protein: CASSPDRGQDTQYF
CDR3 DNA: TGTGCCAGCAGCCCAGACAGGGGGCAAGATACGCAGTATTTT
clone size: .
V gene: TRBV7-2
D gene: TRBD1
J gene: TRBJ2-3

CDR3 protein: CASSSHPRTTNTGELFF
CDR3 DNA: TGTGCCAGCAGCTCCCACCCACGGACAACGAACACCGGGGAGCTGTTTTTT
clone size: few
V gene: TRBV7-2
D gene: .
J gene: TRBJ2-2

CDR3 protein: CASSLDSSDQPQHF
CDR3 DNA: TGCGCCAGCAGCTTGGACTCGAGCGATCAGCCCCAGCATTTT
clone size: few
V gene: TRBV5-1
D gene: .
J gene: TRBJ1-5

CDR3 protein: CASSHANTGELFF
CDR3 DNA: TGTGCCAGCAGCCATGCGAACACCGGGGAGCTGTTTTTT
clone size: few
V gene: TRBV3-1
D gene: .
J gene: TRBJ2-2

CDR3 protein: CSAIGGLGYTEAFF
CDR3 DNA: TGCAGTGCTATCGGGGGGTTAGGTTACACTGAAGCTTTCTTT
clone size: many
V gene: TRBV20-1
D gene: .
J gene: TRBJ1-1

CDR3 protein: CSARASGGYSGYTF
CDR3 DNA: TGCAGTGCTAGAGCCTCAGGGGGCTATAGTGGCTACACCTTC
clone size: .
V gene: TRBV20-1
D gene: TRBD1
J gene: TRBJ1-2

CDR3 protein: CASSYGQGDTEAFF
CDR3 DNA: TGTGCCAGCAGTTACGGACAGGGGGACACTGAAGCTTTCTTT
clone size: many
V gene: TRBV6-2/TRBV6-3
D gene: TRBD1
J gene: TRBJ1-1

CDR3 protein: CASSGHGTSQDEQFF
CDR3 DNA: TGTGCCAGCAGCGGGCACGGGACTAGTCAAGATGAGCAGTTCTTC
clone size: .
V gene: TRBV9
D gene: TRBD2
J gene: TRBJ2-1

CDR3 protein: CASSLLGGELFF
CDR3 DNA: TGTGCCAGCAGTCTACTTGGGGGGGAGCTGTTTTTT
clone size: few
V gene: TRBV6-5
D gene: .
J gene: TRBJ2-2

CDR3 protein: CASSPNSIYNEQFF
CDR3 DNA: TGTGCCAGCAGCCCAAATAGTATCTACAATGAGCAGTTCTTC
clone size: few
V gene: TRBV12-3/TRBV12-4
D gene: .
J gene: TRBJ2-1

CDR3 protein: CASSQTSGGIDTQYF
CDR3 DNA: TGTGCCAGCAGCCAGACTAGCGGGGGGATTGATACGCAGTATTTT
clone size: many
V gene: TRBV4-2
D gene: TRBD2
J gene: TRBJ2-3

CDR3 protein: CASSLSPAYNEQFF
CDR3 DNA: TGCGCCAGCAGCTTGTCCCCCGCCTACAATGAGCAGTTCTTC
clone size: many
V gene: TRBV5-1
D gene: .
J gene: TRBJ2-1

CDR3 protein: CASTGEAPHF
CDR3 DNA: TGTGCCAGTACAGGGGAGGCGCCTCACTTT
clone size: .
V gene: TRBV6-6
D gene: TRBD1
J gene: TRBJ1-1

CDR3 protein: CASSSQTGSFRSYTF
CDR3 DNA: TGTGCCAGCAGCAGTCAGACCGGGAGTTTCAGAAGCTACACCTTC
clone size: .
V gene: TRBV9
D gene: .
J gene: TRBJ1-2

CDR3 protein: CASRLGLARQTQYF
CDR3 DNA: TGTGCCAGCAGGCTAGGGCTAGCGAGGCAGACCCAGTACTTC
clone size: once
V gene: TRBV7-2
D gene: .
J gene: TRBJ2-5

CDR3 protein: CSVEGQGTALDEQFF
CDR3 DNA: TGCAGCGTTGAGGGACAGGGAACTGCTTTAGATGAGCAGTTCTTC
clone size: few
V gene: TRBV29-1
D gene: TRBD1
J gene: TRBJ2-1

CDR3 protein: CASTSWPNNEQFF
CDR3 DNA: TGTGCCAGCACCTCCTGGCCAAACAATGAGCAGTTCTTC
clone size: few
V gene: TRBV2
D gene: .
J gene: TRBJ2-1

CDR3 protein: CASSPRDRGEDTQYF
CDR3 DNA: TGCGCCAGCAGCCCCCGGGACAGGGGTGAAGATACGCAGTATTTT
clone size: few
V gene: TRBV5-1
D gene: TRBD1
J gene: TRBJ2-3

CDR3 protein: CSASKTGYNSPLHF
CDR3 DNA: TGCAGTGCTAGTAAGACAGGGTATAATTCACCCCTCCACTTT
clone size: .
V gene: TRBV20-1
D gene: TRBD1
J gene: TRBJ1-6

CDR3 protein: CASSVDNLGTTEAFF
CDR3 DNA: TGCGCCAGCAGCGTGGACAATCTGGGGACCACTGAAGCTTTCTTT
clone size: .
V gene: TRBV5-1
D gene: .
J gene: TRBJ1-1

CDR3 protein: CASGRGGATDTQYF
CDR3 DNA: TGTGCCAGCGGTAGGGGAGGGGCCACAGATACGCAGTATTTT
clone size: few
V gene: TRBV6-2/TRBV6-3
D gene: TRBD2
J gene: TRBJ2-3

CDR3 protein: CASSPVGGGAIHEQYF
CDR3 DNA: TGTGCCAGCAGCCCGGTCGGCGGGGGGGCTATCCACGAGCAGTACTTC
clone size: few
V gene: TRBV12-3/TRBV12-4
D gene: TRBD2
J gene: TRBJ2-7

CDR3 protein: CAISARKPNTEAFF
CDR3 DNA: TGTGCCATCAGTGCGAGAAAACCGAACACTGAAGCTTTCTTT
clone size: few
V gene: TRBV10-3
D gene: .
J gene: TRBJ1-1

CDR3 protein: CASSHSREETQYF
CDR3 DNA: TGCGCCAGCAGCCACTCCAGGGAGGAGACCCAGTACTTC
clone size: many
V gene: TRBV4-3
D gene: .
J gene: TRBJ2-5

CDR3 protein: CASREDRLLRSGYTF
CDR3 DNA: TGTGCCAGCAGGGAAGACAGACTCCTAAGAAGTGGCTACACCTTC
clone size: .
V gene: TRBV12-3/TRBV12-4
D gene: .
J gene: TRBJ1-2

CDR3 protein: CASSPVPASGANVLTF
CDR3 DNA: TGTGCCAGCAGCCCAGTCCCGGCATCTGGGGCCAACGTCCTGACTTTC
clone size: .
V gene: TRBV3-1
D gene: .
J gene: TRBJ2-6

CDR3 protein: CASSLNGHLTDTQYF
CDR3 DNA: TGCGCCAGCAGCTTGAACGGACACCTCACAGATACGCAGTATTTT
clone size: many
V gene: TRBV5-1
D gene: .
J gene: TRBJ2-3

CDR3 protein: CSVRSGSSYEQYF
CDR3 DNA: TGCAGCGTTCGGTCTGGGAGCTCCTACGAGCAGTACTTC
clone size: many
V gene: TRBV29-1
D gene: .
J gene: TRBJ2-7

CDR3 protein: CASRARTGRTEAFF
CDR3 DNA: TGTGCCTCCCGGGCGAGAACAGGGAGAACTGAAGCTTTCTTT
clone size: .
V gene: TRBV30
D gene: .
J gene: TRBJ1-1

CDR3 protein: CASSTRTGRGQETQYF
CDR3 DNA: TGTGCCAGCAGCACGAGGACAGGGCGGGGGCAAGAGACCCAGTACTTC
clone size: .
V gene: TRBV7-2
D gene: .
J gene: TRBJ2-5

CDR3 protein: CAISESKGSYSNQPQHF
CDR3 DNA: TGTGCCATCAGTGAGTCGAAGGGGAGTTATAGCAATCAGCCCCAGCATTTT
clone size: .
V gene: TRBV10-3
D gene: .
J gene: TRBJ1-5

CDR3 protein: CASSQMLQSYGYTF
CDR3 DNA: TGTGCCAGCAGCCAGATGCTACAGTCCTATGGCTACACCTTC
clone size: few
V gene: TRBV3-1
D gene: .
J gene: TRBJ1-2

CDR3 protein: CASSQLDLWETQYF
CDR3 DNA: TGTGCCAGCAGCCAACTGGACTTATGGGAGACCCAGTACTTC
clone size: .
V gene: TRBV3-1
D gene: .
J gene: TRBJ2-5

CDR3 protein: CAWRQGDAESFF
CDR3 DNA: TGTGCCTGGAGACAGGGAGACGCTGAATCTTTCTTT
clone size: few
V gene: TRBV30
D gene: .
J gene: TRBJ1-1

CDR3 protein: CASSPLTTTPSTDTQYF
CDR3 DNA: TGTGCCAGCAGCCCCCTGACTACCACGCCGAGCACAGATACGCAGTATTTT
clone size: .
V gene: TRBV4-2
D gene: .
J gene: TRBJ2-3

CDR3 protein: CASSLRAGGQETQYF
CDR3 DNA: TGCGCCAGCAGCTTGAGAGCGGGGGGACAAGAGACCCAGTACTTC
clone size: .
V gene: TRBV5-1
D gene: TRBD2
J gene: TRBJ2-5